The 20 T cell receptor beta chains below come from one sample, sequenced in a study of blood T cell repertoires in COVID-19 (dated by TCRdb to the early 2020s). Preparation of the library involved the immunoSEQ multiplex PCR assay. TCRdb obtained this table from immuneACCESS and retained in-frame rearrangements with V and J assigned. These tables miss some clones; where compared with another copy, unresolved V genes account for less than half of the shortfall, and the remainder is unexplained. This sample gives 200,000 or so clones in total; over 75% of them show up just once. Jointly, the top ten make up 3.7% of the sample. What was sequenced was PBMCs or T cells enriched from blood (not recorded which). The receptors stem from a woman aged 25 to 39 who had been exposed to COVID-19.

The chain carries TRBV5-6 and TRBJ2-2; perhaps TRBD2 as D (6 bases). The V and J ends lost 0 bases and 1 base respectively, with 10 bases between them. CDR1 is SGHDT, CDR2 YYEEEE, per germline. The CDR3 runs to 16 residues. The DNA for the CDR3 is TGTGCCAGCAGCTTGGGGCTCGGGGGGAACACCGGGGAGCTGTTTTTT. This codes for CASSLGLGGNTGELFF.

The CDR3 region is CASSEYRAAGVTDTQYF. The CDR3, as DNA: TGTGCCAGCAGTGAATATAGGGCGGCAGGGGTTACAGATACGCAGTATTTT. This chain links TRBV6-1 with TRBJ2-3; D may be TRBD1 (6 bases). V was pared by 2 bases and J by 3 bases, with 18 bases between. Germline loops: CDR1 MNHNS, CDR2 SASEGT. This CDR3 has 17 amino acids.

The chain combines TRBV2 with TRBJ2-7; 9 bases match TRBD1. The CDR3 has 12 residues. J lost 9 bases, V lost 6 bases, and 6 bases had no gene match. Germline CDR1 SNHLY, CDR2 FYNNEI. In DNA form, the CDR3 reads TGTGCCAGCAGGGGACAGGGCCTAGGGCAGTACTTC. Its protein is CASRGQGLGQYF.

The chain links TRBV20-1 to TRBJ2-7; D gene uncertain. The CDR3 loop spans 11 amino acids. The ends were cut back, 4 bases at V and 3 bases at J, with 7 bases in the middle. Per germline, CDR1 DFQATT and CDR2 SNEGSKA (reference sequence). CDR3 sequence (DNA): TGCAGTGCTACAAAGAGCTACGAGCAGTACTTC. Protein: CSATKSYEQYF.

The chain combines TRBV29-1 with TRBJ2-7, with 7 bases lining up with TRBD2. Unmatched junction bases numbered 5, after V lost 6 bases and J lost 0 bases. The CDR3 sequence is 13 residues long. Germline V gene sequence: CDR1 SQVTM, CDR2 ANQGSEA. The CDR3 protein is CSVGTKLSYEQYF. DNA of the CDR3: TGCAGCGTCGGGACTAAGCTCTCCTACGAGCAGTACTTC.

This chain links TRBV7-3 with TRBJ1-2; maybe TRBD1 (5 bases). Trimming took 2 bases from V and 4 from J, leaving 8 bases between them. Germline CDR1 reads SGHTA; CDR2 reads FQGTGA. The CDR3 is 13 residues long. CDR3 region: CASSLGATYGYTF. CDR3 nucleotides: TGTGCCAGCAGCTTAGGGGCAACCTATGGCTACACCTTC.

The CDR3 sequence: CASSQAASTSREQFF. As DNA, the CDR3 is TGTGCCAGCAGCCAAGCCGCCTCGACTAGTAGGGAGCAGTTCTTC. The chain joins TRBV4-2 to TRBJ2-1; D is possibly TRBD2 (6 bases). Trimming took off 1 base at V and 10 bases at J, with 17 bases between the two ends. The CDR3 consists of 15 residues. Per germline, CDR1 LGHNA and CDR2 YNFKEQ.

V usage is TRBV3-1 (or the pseudogene TRBV3-2) and J usage is TRBJ2-2; maybe TRBD2 (6 bases). The CDR3 runs to 15 residues. Trimming took off 2 bases at V and 4 bases at J, with 11 bases between the two ends. Germline-derived CDR1 and CDR2 are LGHDT and YNNKEL (reference sequence). In nucleotides, the CDR3 is TGTGCCAGCAGCCAACCGGGGGTGGTCACCGGGGAGCTGTTTTTT. Its translation: CASSQPGVVTGELFF.

The chain is built from TRBV30 and TRBJ1-3, with 9 bases aligning to TRBD1. V was clipped by 0 bases and J by 3 bases; unmatched bases: 12. Germline CDR1 and CDR2: GTSNPN and SVGIG (reference sequence). The CDR3 is 18 residues long. The CDR3 reads CAWSVRWGQGLYGNTIYF. CDR3 coding DNA: TGTGCCTGGAGTGTACGGTGGGGACAGGGACTATATGGAAACACCATATATTTT.

V gene TRBV18 combines with J gene TRBJ2-1, with D perhaps matching TRBD2 (6 bases). The V gene lost 3 bases and the J gene lost 8 bases, with 14 bases spanning the gap. The CDR3 is 14 residues long. Germline V gene data show CDR1 as KGHSH and CDR2 as LQKENI. CDR3 nucleotide sequence: TGTGCCAGCTCACCGGGGCCGCCGGGGGATGAGCAGTTCTTC. Translation gives CASSPGPPGDEQFF.

The V call is TRBV19, the J call TRBJ2-3; 8 bases are a match to TRBD1. The CDR3 consists of 15 residues. The junction had 9 bases not matched to a gene; V was cut back by 6 bases and J by 4 bases. Germline-derived CDR1 and CDR2 are LNHDA and SQIVND (reference sequence). In DNA, the CDR3 is TGTGCCAGTAGACAGACAGGGGCCCACCCAGATACGCAGTATTTT. It translates to CASRQTGAHPDTQYF.

The CDR3 sequence is CASGLDDTGELFF. The CDR3 DNA reads as TGTGCCAGCGGACTGGACGACACCGGGGAGCTGTTTTTT. The chain couples TRBV5-4 to TRBJ2-2; TRBD2 is a possible D gene (5 bases). Trimming cost V 7 bases and J 3 bases, with 10 bases left between them. The CDR3 has 13 residues. Germline assignment: CDR1 SGHNT and CDR2 YYREEE (reference sequence). Together with reference TRBV5-4 and TRBJ2-2, the CDR3 gives the full variable domain: ETGVTQSPTHLIKTRGQQVTLRCSSQSGHNTVSWYQQALGQGPQFIFQYYREEENGRGNFPPRFSGLQFPNYSSELNVNALELDDSALYLCASGLDDTGELFFGEGSRLTVL.

The J gene is TRBJ2-3, the V gene TRBV2; 8 bases map to TRBD1. Germline CDR1 is SNHLY and CDR2 is FYNNEI. The CDR3 covers 15 residues. The ends lost 3 bases at V and 3 bases at J; junction bases unmatched: 5. The CDR3 nucleotides are TGTGCCAGCAGTGATAGTACAGGGGGAACAGATACGCAGTATTTT. Protein: CASSDSTGGTDTQYF.

V and J are TRBV3-1 (or the pseudogene TRBV3-2) and TRBJ2-2; D is perhaps TRBD2 (6 bases). CDR1 is LGHDT, CDR2 YNNKEL, per germline (reference sequence). The V gene lost 4 bases and the J gene lost 4 bases, with 16 bases spanning the gap. The CDR3 loop spans 16 amino acids. The CDR3, as DNA: TGTGCCAGCAGCCCGAGCGGGCCGACGGGCACCGGGGAGCTGTTTTTT. It yields the protein CASSPSGPTGTGELFF.

The genes are TRBV27 and TRBJ1-1, with a weak D call TRBD1 (6 bases). The CDR3 length is 16 residues. In germline, CDR1 is MNHEY, CDR2 SMNVEV (reference sequence). Trimming took off 6 bases at V and 0 bases at J, with 17 bases between the two ends. The CDR3 DNA reads as TGTGCCAGCAGAGAGGTCAGGGGAACCATGAACACTGAAGCTTTCTTT. This translates into CASREVRGTMNTEAFF.

This chain connects TRBV2 to TRBJ2-1; D is unclear. V was trimmed by 8 bases and J by 10 bases, leaving 15 bases between them. Germline lookup yields CDR1 SNHLY and CDR2 FYNNEI. The length of the CDR3 is 12 residues. In DNA form, the CDR3 reads TGTGCCAGCGGGTTCGGAGTTGGGGAGCAGTTCTTC. Translating it yields CASGFGVGEQFF.

V and J are TRBV11-3 and TRBJ2-1; TRBD2 aligns across 9 bases. The CDR3 length is 17 residues. Germline V gene lookup returns CDR1 SGHNT and CDR2 YENEEA. The junction had 9 bases not matched to a gene; V was cut back by 4 bases and J by 2 bases. The CDR3 DNA reads as TGTGCCAGCAGCTCCGGGTTGGCGGGAGGGACCTACAATGAGCAGTTCTTC. Protein product: CASSSGLAGGTYNEQFF.

The V gene is TRBV11-2, the J gene TRBJ2-7; possible D gene TRBD1, 5 bases. The V gene lost 2 bases and the J gene lost 6 bases, with 11 bases spanning the gap. The CDR3 length is 13 residues. Germline V CDR1 and CDR2: SGHAT, FQNNGV. The CDR3 DNA follows: TGTGCCAGCAGCTTAAGTCAGGGTGGCGAGCAGTACTTC. It translates to CASSLSQGGEQYF. The whole variable domain, filled in from reference TRBV11-2 and TRBJ2-7, reads EAGVAQSPRYKIIEKRQSVAFWCNPISGHATLYWYQQILGQGPKLLIQFQNNGVVDDSQLPKDRFSAERLKGVDSTLKIQPAKLEDSAVYLCASSLSQGGEQYFGPGTRLTVT.

This chain links TRBV5-8 with TRBJ2-1; TRBD2 aligns across 15 bases. J gave up 7 bases and V 1 base, and 6 bases lay outside the gene matches. CDR1 and CDR2 (germline): SGHTS, YDEGEE. The CDR3 sequence is 17 residues long. The CDR3 loop reads CASSLMGTSGRINEQFF. The DNA of the CDR3 is TGTGCCAGCAGCTTGATGGGGACTAGCGGGAGGATAAATGAGCAGTTCTTC.

This clone was detected only once. The chain uses TRBV30 and TRBJ2-7; 9 nucleotides match TRBD2. This CDR3 is built from 16 residues. V trimming: 8 bases; J trimming: 1 base; junction bases outside the gene matches: 15. CDR1 and CDR2 (germline): GTSNPN, SVGIG (reference sequence). The CDR3 DNA sequence: TGTGCCGTGGAAGGGGCGGGAGGGTATTCTTCCTACGAGCAGTACTTC. Translation gives CAVEGAGGYSSYEQYF.